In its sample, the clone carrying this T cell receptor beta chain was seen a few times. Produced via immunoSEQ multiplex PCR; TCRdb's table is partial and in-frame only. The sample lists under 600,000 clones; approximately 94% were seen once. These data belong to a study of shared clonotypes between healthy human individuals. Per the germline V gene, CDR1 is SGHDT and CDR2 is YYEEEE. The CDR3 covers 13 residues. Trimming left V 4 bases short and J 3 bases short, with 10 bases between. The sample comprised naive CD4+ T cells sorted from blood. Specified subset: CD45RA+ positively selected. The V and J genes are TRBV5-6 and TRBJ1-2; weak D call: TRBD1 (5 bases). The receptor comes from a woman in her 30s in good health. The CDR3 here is CASSLDRDYGYTF. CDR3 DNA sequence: TGTGCCAGCAGCCTAGACAGAGACTATGGCTACACCTTC. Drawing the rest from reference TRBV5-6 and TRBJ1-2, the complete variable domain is DAGVTQSPTHLIKTRGQQVTLRCSPKSGHDTVSWYQQALGQGPQFIFQYYEEEERQRGNFPDRFSGHQFPNYSSELNVNALLLGDSALYLCASSLDRDYGYTFGSGTRLTVV.